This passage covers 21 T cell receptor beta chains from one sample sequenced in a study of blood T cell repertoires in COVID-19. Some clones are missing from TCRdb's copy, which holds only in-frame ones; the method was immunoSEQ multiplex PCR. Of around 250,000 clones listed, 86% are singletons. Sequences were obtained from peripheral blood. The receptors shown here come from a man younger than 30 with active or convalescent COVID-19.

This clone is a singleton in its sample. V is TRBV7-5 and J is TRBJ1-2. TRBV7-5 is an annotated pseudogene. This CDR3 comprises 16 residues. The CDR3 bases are TGTGTCAGAAGCTCCCAGAGGAGCGGAGTAGACTATGGCTACACCTTC. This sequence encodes CVRSSQRSGVDYGYTF.

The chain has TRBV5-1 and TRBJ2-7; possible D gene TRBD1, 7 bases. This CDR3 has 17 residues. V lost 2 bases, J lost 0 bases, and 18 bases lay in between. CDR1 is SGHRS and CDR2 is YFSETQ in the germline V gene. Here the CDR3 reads CASSFPGGTEPSYEQYF. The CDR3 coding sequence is TGCGCCAGCAGCTTTCCCGGAGGGACAGAGCCCTCCTACGAGCAGTACTTC.

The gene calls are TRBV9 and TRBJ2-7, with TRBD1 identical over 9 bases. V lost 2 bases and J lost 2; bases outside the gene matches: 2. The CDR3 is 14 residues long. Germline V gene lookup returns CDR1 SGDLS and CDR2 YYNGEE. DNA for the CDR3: TGTGCCAGCAGCGTGGGGGACAGGGCCTACGAGCAGTACTTC. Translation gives CASSVGDRAYEQYF.

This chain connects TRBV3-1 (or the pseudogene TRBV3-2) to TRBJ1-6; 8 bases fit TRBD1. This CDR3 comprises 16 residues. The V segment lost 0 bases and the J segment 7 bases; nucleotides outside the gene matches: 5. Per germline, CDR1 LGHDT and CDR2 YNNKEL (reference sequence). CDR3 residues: CASSQDWTGWNSPLHF. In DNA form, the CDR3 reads TGTGCCAGCAGCCAAGATTGGACAGGGTGGAATTCACCCCTCCACTTT.

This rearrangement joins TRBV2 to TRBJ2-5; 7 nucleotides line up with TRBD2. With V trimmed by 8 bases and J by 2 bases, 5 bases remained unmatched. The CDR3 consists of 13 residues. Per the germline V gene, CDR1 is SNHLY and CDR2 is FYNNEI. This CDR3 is CASGRDLQETQYF. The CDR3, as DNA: TGTGCCAGCGGGAGGGACCTACAAGAGACCCAGTACTTC. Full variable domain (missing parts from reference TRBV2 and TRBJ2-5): EPEVTQTPSHQVTQMGQEVILRCVPISNHLYFYWYRQILGQKVEFLVSFYNNEISEKSEIFDDQFSVERPDGSNFTLKIRSTKLEDSAMYFCASGRDLQETQYFGPGTRLLVL.

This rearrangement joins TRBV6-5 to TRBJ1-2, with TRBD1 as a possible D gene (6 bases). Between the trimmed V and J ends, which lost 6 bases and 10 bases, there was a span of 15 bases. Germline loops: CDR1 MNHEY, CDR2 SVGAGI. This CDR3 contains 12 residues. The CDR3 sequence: CASRRQGSSYTF. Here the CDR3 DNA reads TGTGCCAGCAGACGCCAGGGGTCTTCCTACACCTTC.

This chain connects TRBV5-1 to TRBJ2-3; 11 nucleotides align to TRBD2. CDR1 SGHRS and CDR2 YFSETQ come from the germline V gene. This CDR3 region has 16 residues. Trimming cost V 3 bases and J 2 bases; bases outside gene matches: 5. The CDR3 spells CASSSGLAGITDTQYF. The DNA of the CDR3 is TGCGCCAGCAGCTCCGGACTAGCGGGTATCACAGATACGCAGTATTTT.

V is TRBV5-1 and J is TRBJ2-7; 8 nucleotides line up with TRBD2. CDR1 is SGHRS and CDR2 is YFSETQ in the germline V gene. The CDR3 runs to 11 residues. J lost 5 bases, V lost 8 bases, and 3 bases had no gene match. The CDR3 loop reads CASKRENEQYF. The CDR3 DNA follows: TGCGCCAGTAAGCGGGAGAACGAGCAGTACTTC.

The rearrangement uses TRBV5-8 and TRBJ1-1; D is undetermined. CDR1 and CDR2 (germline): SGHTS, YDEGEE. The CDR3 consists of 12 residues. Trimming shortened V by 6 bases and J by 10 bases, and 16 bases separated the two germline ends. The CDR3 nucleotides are TGTGCCAGCATGCTGCGGCGTTTTGTAGCTTTCTTT. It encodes CASMLRRFVAFF.

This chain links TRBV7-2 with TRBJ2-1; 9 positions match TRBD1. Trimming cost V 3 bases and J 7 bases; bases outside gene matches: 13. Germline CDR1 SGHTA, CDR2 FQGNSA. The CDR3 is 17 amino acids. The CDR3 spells CASSLYLPGQGRNEQFF. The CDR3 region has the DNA TGTGCCAGCAGCTTGTATCTACCGGGACAGGGAAGGAATGAGCAGTTCTTC.

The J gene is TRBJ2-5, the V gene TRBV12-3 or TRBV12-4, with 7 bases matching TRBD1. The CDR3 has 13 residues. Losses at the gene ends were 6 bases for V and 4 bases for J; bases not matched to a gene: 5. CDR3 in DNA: TGTGCCAGCAGCCAGACAGGGTCAGAGACCCAGTACTTC. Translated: CASSQTGSETQYF.

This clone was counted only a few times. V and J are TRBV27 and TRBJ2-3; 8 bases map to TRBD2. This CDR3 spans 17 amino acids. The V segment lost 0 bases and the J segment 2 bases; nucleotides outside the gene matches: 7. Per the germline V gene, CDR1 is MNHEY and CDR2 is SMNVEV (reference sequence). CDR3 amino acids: CASSLSGGAAYTDTQYF. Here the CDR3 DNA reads TGTGCCAGCAGTTTATCCGGGGGGGCCGCATACACAGATACGCAGTATTTT.

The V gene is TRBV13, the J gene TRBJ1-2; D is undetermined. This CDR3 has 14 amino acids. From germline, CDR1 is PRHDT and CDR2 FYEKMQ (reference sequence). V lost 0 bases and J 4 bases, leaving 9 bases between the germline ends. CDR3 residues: CASSLGARLYGYTF. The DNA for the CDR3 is TGTGCCAGCAGCTTAGGGGCCAGGCTCTATGGCTACACCTTC.

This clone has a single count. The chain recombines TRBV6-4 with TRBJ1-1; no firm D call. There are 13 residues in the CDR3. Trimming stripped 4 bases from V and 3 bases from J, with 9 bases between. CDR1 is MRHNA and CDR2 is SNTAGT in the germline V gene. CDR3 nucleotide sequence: TGTGCCAGCAGTGTGAGGGAGGACACTGAAGCTTTCTTT. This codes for CASSVREDTEAFF.

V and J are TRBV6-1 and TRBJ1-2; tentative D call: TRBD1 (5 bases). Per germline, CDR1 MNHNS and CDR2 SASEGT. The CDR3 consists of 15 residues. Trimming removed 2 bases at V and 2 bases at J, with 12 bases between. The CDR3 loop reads CASSESQGPNYGYTF. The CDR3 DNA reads TGTGCCAGCAGTGAAAGCCAGGGTCCAAACTATGGCTACACCTTC.

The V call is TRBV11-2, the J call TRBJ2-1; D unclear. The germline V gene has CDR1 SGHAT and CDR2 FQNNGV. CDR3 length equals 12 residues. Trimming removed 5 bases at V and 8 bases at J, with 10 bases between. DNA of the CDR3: TGTGCCAGCAGCCATGCGAGAGATGAGCAGTTCTTC. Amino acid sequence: CASSHARDEQFF.

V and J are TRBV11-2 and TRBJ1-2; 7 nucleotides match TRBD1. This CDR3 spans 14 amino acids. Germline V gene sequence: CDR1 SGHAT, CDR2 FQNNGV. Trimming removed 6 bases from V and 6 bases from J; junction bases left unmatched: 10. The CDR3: CASRGQPPWDGYTF. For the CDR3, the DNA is TGTGCCAGCAGGGGACAGCCTCCCTGGGATGGCTACACCTTC.

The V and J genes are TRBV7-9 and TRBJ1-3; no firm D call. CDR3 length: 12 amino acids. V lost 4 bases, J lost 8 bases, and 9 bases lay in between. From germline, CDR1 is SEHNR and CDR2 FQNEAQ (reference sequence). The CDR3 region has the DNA TGTGCCAGCAGCTCCCGGTCGTACACCATATATTTT. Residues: CASSSRSYTIYF.

The CDR3 nucleotides read TGTGCCAGCAGTTTAAGTGGACACCGTGAAGCTTTCTTT. Amino acid sequence: CASSLSGHREAFF. The gene calls are TRBV27 and TRBJ1-1, with D maybe TRBD1 (5 bases). V dropped 2 bases and J dropped 7 bases, with 11 bases sitting between them. Germline V gives CDR1 MNHEY, CDR2 SMNVEV (reference sequence). The CDR3 sequence is 13 residues long.

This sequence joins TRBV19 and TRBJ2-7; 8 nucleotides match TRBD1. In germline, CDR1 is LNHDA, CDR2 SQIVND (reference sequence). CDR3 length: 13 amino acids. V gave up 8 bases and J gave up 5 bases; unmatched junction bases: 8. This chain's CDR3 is CASASGQGNEQYF. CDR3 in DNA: TGTGCCAGTGCCTCTGGACAGGGAAACGAGCAGTACTTC.

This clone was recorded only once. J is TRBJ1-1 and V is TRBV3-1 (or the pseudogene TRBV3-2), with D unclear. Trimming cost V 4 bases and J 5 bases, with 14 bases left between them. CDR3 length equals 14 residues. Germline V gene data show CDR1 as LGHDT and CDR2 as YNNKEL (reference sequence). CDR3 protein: CASSPRSGLTEAFF. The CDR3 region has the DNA TGTGCCAGCAGCCCTCGATCGGGTTTAACTGAAGCTTTCTTT.